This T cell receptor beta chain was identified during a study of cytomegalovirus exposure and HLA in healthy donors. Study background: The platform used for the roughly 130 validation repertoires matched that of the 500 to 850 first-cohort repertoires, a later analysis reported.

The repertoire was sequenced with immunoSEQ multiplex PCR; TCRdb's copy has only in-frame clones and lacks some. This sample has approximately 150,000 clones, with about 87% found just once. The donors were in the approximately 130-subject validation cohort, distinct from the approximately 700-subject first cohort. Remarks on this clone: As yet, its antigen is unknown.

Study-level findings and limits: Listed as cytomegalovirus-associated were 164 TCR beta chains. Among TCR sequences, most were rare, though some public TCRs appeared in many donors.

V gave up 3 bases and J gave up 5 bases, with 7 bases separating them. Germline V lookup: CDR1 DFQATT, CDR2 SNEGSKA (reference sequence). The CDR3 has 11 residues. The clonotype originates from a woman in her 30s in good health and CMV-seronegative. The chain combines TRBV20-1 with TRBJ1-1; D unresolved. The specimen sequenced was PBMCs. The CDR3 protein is CSASQTTEAFF. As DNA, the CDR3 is TGCAGTGCTAGCCAGACTACTGAAGCTTTCTTT.